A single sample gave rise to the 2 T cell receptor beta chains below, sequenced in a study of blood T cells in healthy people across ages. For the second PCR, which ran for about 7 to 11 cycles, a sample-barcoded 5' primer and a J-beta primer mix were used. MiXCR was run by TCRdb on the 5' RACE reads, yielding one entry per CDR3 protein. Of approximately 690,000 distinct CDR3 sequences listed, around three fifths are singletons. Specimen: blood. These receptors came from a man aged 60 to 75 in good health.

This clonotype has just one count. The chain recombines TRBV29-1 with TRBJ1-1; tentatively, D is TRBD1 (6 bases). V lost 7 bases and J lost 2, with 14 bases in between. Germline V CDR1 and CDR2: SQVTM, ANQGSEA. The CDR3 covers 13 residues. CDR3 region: CSASGTSNTEAFF. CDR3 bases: TGCAGCGCCAGCGGGACATCTAACACTGAAGCTTTCTTT. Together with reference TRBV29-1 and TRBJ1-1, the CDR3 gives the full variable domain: SAVISQKPSRDICQRGTSLTIQCQVDSQVTMMFWYRQQPGQSLTLIATANQGSEATYESGFVIDKFPISRPNLTFSTLTVSNMSPEDSSIYLCSASGTSNTEAFFGQGTRLTVV.

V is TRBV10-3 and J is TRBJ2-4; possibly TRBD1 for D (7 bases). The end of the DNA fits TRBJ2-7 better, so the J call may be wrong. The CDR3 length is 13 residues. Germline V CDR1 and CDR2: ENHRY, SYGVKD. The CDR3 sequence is CAIKGQGGLEQYF. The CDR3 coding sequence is TGTGCCATAAAGGGCCAGGGGGGACTCGAGCAGTACTTC.